This T cell receptor beta chain was documented in a study of blood T cell repertoires in COVID-19. Study-wide context: T cells, B-cell-depleted T cells, or PBMCs supplied cDNA or gDNA.

The repertoire was sequenced with immunoSEQ multiplex PCR; TCRdb's copy has only in-frame clones and lacks some. This sample has 110,000 or so clones, with about 87% found just once. Sequenced input: peripheral blood. The clonotype originates from a woman aged 50 to 65 with acute or convalescent COVID-19.

This CDR3 is CASSLELRLSNEKLFF. The CDR3 coding sequence is TGTGCCAGCAGCTTAGAGCTGCGCCTTTCTAATGAAAAACTGTTTTTT. The chain uses TRBV5-5 and TRBJ1-4; D is uncertain. Germline CDR1 and CDR2: SGHKS and YYEKEE (reference sequence). CDR3 length: 16 residues. With 2 bases removed from V and 3 bases from J, the gap between germline ends came to 14 bases.